These T cell receptor beta chains were read from a single sample in a study of blood T cell repertoires in COVID-19. Generated by immunoSEQ multiplex PCR, the TCRdb table keeps only in-frame clones and is missing some. This sample has 200,000 or so clones, with roughly nine tenths found just once. The sequenced sample was peripheral blood. The source of these receptors is a man between 60 and 75 years old with COVID-19, enrolled during active disease. Both conserved end residues are part of each CDR3. A D gene is named only where the DNA matches it firmly. The size of a clone is reported for some rows only, either as once, few or many, or as a class for expanded clones.

abundance | j_gene | v_gene | d_gene | len | CDR3nt | CDR3aa
. | TRBJ1-2 | TRBV5-1 | TRBD1 | 14 | TGCGCCAGCAGCACGACAGGGGACGACTATGGCTACACCTTC | CASSTTGDDYGYTF
. | TRBJ2-3 | TRBV27 | . | 15 | TGTGCCAGCAGTTCATACACCCCTAGCACAGATACGCAGTATTTT | CASSSYTPSTDTQYF
once | TRBJ2-3 | TRBV7-2 | . | 15 | TGTGCCAGCAGCCCTGTAGGGGGGGCCACAGATACGCAGTATTTT | CASSPVGGATDTQYF
. | TRBJ1-2 | TRBV5-4 | . | 14 | TGTGCCAGCAGCTTGGACCGGGACACCTATGGCTACACCTTC | CASSLDRDTYGYTF
. | TRBJ1-1 | TRBV6-5 | . | 13 | TGTGCCAGCAAGGGGGACATGAACACTGAAGCTTTCTTT | CASKGDMNTEAFF
. | TRBJ2-5 | TRBV6-4 | TRBD1 | 16 | TGTGCCAGCAGTCCCCCGGGACAGGGGAGCCCAGAGACCCAGTACTTC | CASSPPGQGSPETQYF
once | TRBJ2-3 | TRBV4-2 | . | 17 | TGTGCCAGCAGCCAAGCCAGTGGGGGCAGATACACAGATACGCAGTATTTT | CASSQASGGRYTDTQYF
. | TRBJ2-3 | TRBV6-6 | TRBD2 | 16 | TGTGCCAGCAGATATTTAGCGGGAGGGGACACAGATACGCAGTATTTT | CASRYLAGGDTDTQYF
. | TRBJ1-1 | TRBV4-2 | TRBD1 | 15 | TGTGCCAGCAGCCAATCCGGGACAGGGGATACTGAAGCTTTCTTT | CASSQSGTGDTEAFF
. | TRBJ1-5 | TRBV18 | TRBD1 | 15 | TGTGCCAGCTCAACCGGGACAGTACCTAATCAGCCCCAGCATTTT | CASSTGTVPNQPQHF
. | TRBJ2-7 | TRBV5-1 | . | 16 | TGCGCCAGCAGGCGAACCTGGGACCCGGGGGCCTACGAGCAGTACTTC | CASRRTWDPGAYEQYF
. | TRBJ2-5 | TRBV18 | . | 15 | TGTGCCAGCTCACCCTATAGGACAGACCAAGAGACCCAGTACTTC | CASSPYRTDQETQYF
. | TRBJ2-2 | TRBV30 | TRBD2 | 16 | TGTGCCTGGACCCTAGCGGCCAACGCGAACACCGGGGAGCTGTTTTTT | CAWTLAANANTGELFF
. | TRBJ2-1 | TRBV19 | TRBD2 | 15 | TGTGCCAGTAGGTCCGGACTAGCGGGCATCGATGAGCAGTTCTTC | CASRSGLAGIDEQFF
. | TRBJ2-7 | TRBV28 | . | 13 | TGTGCCAGTAGGGGTAGTAACGTTTACGAGCAGTACTTC | CASRGSNVYEQYF
. | TRBJ1-2 | TRBV6-5 | TRBD1 | 14 | TGTGCCAGCAGCCTGACAGGGTTTATAGGTGGCTACACCTTC | CASSLTGFIGGYTF
. | TRBJ2-2 | TRBV6-5 | . | 16 | TGTGCCAGCAGTTACACGCAAACAGCGGGCGCCGGGGAGCTGTTTTTT | CASSYTQTAGAGELFF
. | TRBJ2-3 | TRBV29-1 | . | 16 | TGCAGCGTGACAGCGGGTCCGCACTATAGCACAGATACGCAGTATTTT | CSVTAGPHYSTDTQYF
. | TRBJ1-6 | TRBV21-1 | . | 17 | TGTGCCAGCAGCTCCCCCGGGGGGAGCTCCTATAATTCACCCCTCCACTTT | CASSSPGGSSYNSPLHF
. | TRBJ1-2 | TRBV2 | . | 15 | TGTGCCAGCAGTGATTACGATACGGCTAACTATGGCTACACCTTC | CASSDYDTANYGYTF
. | TRBJ1-4 | TRBV27 | . | 15 | TGTGCCAGCAGTTTATTTTTTTCGGGGGGGGAAAAACTGTTTTTT | CASSLFFSGGEKLFF
. | TRBJ1-1 | TRBV5-4 | TRBD1 | 14 | TGTGCCAGCATAGGGCCAGGACAGGGTCCCGGAGCTTTCTTT | CASIGPGQGPGAFF
. | TRBJ1-6 | TRBV5-7 | . | 17 | TGTGCCAGCAGCTTGAGGGGCCATCGGTATCCCAATTCACCCCTCCACTTT | CASSLRGHRYPNSPLHF
. | TRBJ1-3 | TRBV29-1 | TRBD1 | 16 | TGCAGCGTCTCTACTACAGGGGGCTCGCCGATGGACACCATATATTTT | CSVSTTGGSPMDTIYF
. | TRBJ1-5 | TRBV18 | . | 13 | TGTGCCAGCTCTCCGGGACACAATCAGCCCCAGCATTTT | CASSPGHNQPQHF
. | TRBJ1-2 | TRBV4-3 | . | 14 | TGCGCCAGCAGCCAAGAGAGGGGGAACTATGGCTACACCTTC | CASSQERGNYGYTF
. | TRBJ2-7 | TRBV5-1 | TRBD2 | 16 | TGCGCCAGCAGCTTTTCCCTAAGCGGGGGGGATTACGAGCAGTACTTC | CASSFSLSGGDYEQYF
. | TRBJ2-7 | TRBV5-8 | TRBD2 | 15 | TGTGCCAGCAGCATACGACTAGCGGGGGGGCCCGAGCAGTACTTC | CASSIRLAGGPEQYF
. | TRBJ1-1 | TRBV5-5 | . | 13 | TGTGCCAGCAGCTTCGGACAGTCTTCGTGGGCTTTCTTT | CASSFGQSSWAFF
once | TRBJ1-2 | TRBV19 | . | 15 | TGTGCCAGTAGTATTGGACACCAAGCTAACTATGGCTACACCTTC | CASSIGHQANYGYTF
few | TRBJ2-7 | TRBV2 | . | 14 | TGTGCCAGCAAAACCAAGGGGGGGTTCTACGAGCAGTACTTC | CASKTKGGFYEQYF
. | TRBJ2-7 | TRBV2 | TRBD1 | 15 | TGTGCCAGCAGCCGGGGACAGGGTGCCTACTACGAGCAGTACTTC | CASSRGQGAYYEQYF
. | TRBJ2-2 | TRBV6-5 | TRBD1 | 15 | TGTGCCATTCAACCGGGACAGGGTCGGACCGGGGAGCTGTTTTTT | CAIQPGQGRTGELFF
. | TRBJ1-2 | TRBV29-1 | TRBD1 | 12 | TGCAGCGTTGTAACAGGGGACTATGGCTACACCTTC | CSVVTGDYGYTF
. | TRBJ1-2 | TRBV5-1 | TRBD1 | 16 | TGCGCCACACATACCGGCTCCGGACAGGGAGGTCAGGGCTACACCTTC | CATHTGSGQGGQGYTF
. | TRBJ1-1 | TRBV7-3 | . | 13 | TGTGCCAGCAGTCTGGACAGCCACACTGAAGCTTTCTTT | CASSLDSHTEAFF
few | TRBJ1-5 | TRBV27 | . | 13 | TGTGCCAGCAGTTTCAGATTATCAGGGCCCCAGCATTTT | CASSFRLSGPQHF
. | TRBJ2-7 | TRBV6-5 | . | 12 | TGTGCCAGCAGGGACAGCTCCTACGAGCAGTACTTC | CASRDSSYEQYF
. | TRBJ2-3 | TRBV7-3 | . | 15 | TGTGCCAGCAGCCCCGACCAGGCTAGCACAGATACGCAGTATTTT | CASSPDQASTDTQYF
. | TRBJ2-6 | TRBV7-3 | . | 20 | TGTGCCAGCAGCCCGCAACCTTCACGAGGGTACCGGCTTGGGGCCAACGTCCTGACTTTC | CASSPQPSRGYRLGANVLTF